Below, 21 T cell receptor beta chains from the same sample are listed, as sequenced in a study of CD8 T cells in ankylosing spondylitis. Each CDR3 protein gets one entry after TCRdb re-called the 5' RACE reads with MiXCR. The sample lists some 150,000 distinct CDR3 sequences, approximately 10% occurring once. Material: blood, either unsorted or a sorted T cell fraction (not recorded which). The receptors shown here come from a female donor with ankylosing spondylitis or in good health (not recorded which).

This clonotype was seen many times. J is TRBJ2-5 and V is TRBV5-1, with 9 bases identical to TRBD1. Germline-derived CDR1 and CDR2 are SGHRS and YFSETQ. This CDR3 is built from 15 residues. V was clipped by 2 bases and J by 5 bases; unmatched bases: 7. CDR3 bases: TGCGCCAGCAGCTTCGGGGGACAGGGAGGCGAGACCCAGTACTTC. This sequence encodes CASSFGGQGGETQYF.

This clonotype has a count of ten or more. The DNA for the CDR3 is TGCGCCAGCAGCTTGGCCGGGACAGCCCTCAGCGGGGAGCTGTTTTTT. The encoded protein is CASSLAGTALSGELFF. The J gene is TRBJ2-2, the V gene TRBV5-1; 7 bases align to TRBD1. With V trimmed by 0 bases and J by 7 bases, 9 bases remained unmatched. CDR3 length: 16 amino acids. Germline lookup yields CDR1 SGHRS and CDR2 YFSETQ. Combining the CDR3 with reference TRBV5-1 and TRBJ2-2 gives the whole variable domain KAGVTQTPRYLIKTRGQQVTLSCSPISGHRSVSWYQQTPGQGLQFLFEYFSETQRNKGNFPGRFSGRQFSNSRSEMNVSTLELGDSALYLCASSLAGTALSGELFFGEGSRLTVL.

Ten or more counts support this clonotype. This CDR3 reads CATSSYRGGTEAFF. The CDR3 DNA follows: TGTGCCACCAGCAGCTACAGGGGTGGAACTGAAGCTTTCTTT. This rearrangement joins TRBV15 to TRBJ1-1, with 7 bases lining up with TRBD1. Germline assignment: CDR1 LNHNV and CDR2 YYDKDF (reference sequence). With 3 bases clipped from V and 5 bases from J, the junction kept 6 bases outside the gene matches. This CDR3 region has 14 residues.

This chain joins TRBV5-5 and TRBJ2-5; 8 bases fit TRBD1. Germline CDR1 and CDR2: SGHKS and YYEKEE (reference sequence). V shed 2 bases and J 4 bases; nucleotides not matched to a gene: 4. This CDR3 has 14 amino acids. CDR3 coding DNA: TGTGCCAGCAGCTTACCCAGGGGGCGAGAGACCCAGTACTTC. It encodes CASSLPRGRETQYF.

The sample holds many counts of this clonotype. This rearrangement joins TRBV19 to TRBJ2-7, with 10 positions matching TRBD2. The CDR3 is 14 residues long. The germline V gene encodes CDR1 LNHDA and CDR2 SQIVND (reference sequence). V gave up 4 bases and J gave up 5 bases; unmatched junction bases: 5. The CDR3: CASSSGLADDEQYF. CDR3 bases: TGTGCCAGTAGTAGCGGACTAGCGGATGACGAGCAGTACTTC.

This chain links TRBV7-9 with TRBJ2-7, with 7 bases that match TRBD1. J gave up 4 bases and V 5 bases, and 8 bases lay outside the gene matches. Germline V lookup: CDR1 SEHNR, CDR2 FQNEAQ (reference sequence). The CDR3 length is 14 residues. In DNA form, the CDR3 reads TGTGCCAGCAGCAGGGACAGTGCAGCGTACGAGCAGTACTTC. Its translation: CASSRDSAAYEQYF.

At least ten counts were recorded for this clonotype. The chain couples TRBV5-1 to TRBJ2-1; D uncertain. Trimming left V 7 bases short and J 0 bases short, with 17 bases between. The CDR3 spans 16 residues. Germline lookup yields CDR1 SGHRS and CDR2 YFSETQ. This chain's CDR3 is CASAPEGSSSYNEQFF. CDR3 in DNA: TGCGCCAGCGCCCCCGAAGGGTCGAGCTCCTACAATGAGCAGTTCTTC.

This clonotype appeared many times. The rearrangement links TRBV10-3 to TRBJ1-3, with D unclear. The V gene lost 6 bases and the J gene lost 0 bases, with 6 bases spanning the gap. Germline CDR1 is ENHRY and CDR2 is SYGVKD. The CDR3 is made up of 13 amino acids. The CDR3 sequence: CAIRNSSGNTIYF. The DNA for the CDR3 is TGTGCCATCAGGAATAGCTCTGGAAACACCATATATTTT.

This clonotype has ten or more counts. The V gene is TRBV7-9, the J gene TRBJ2-1; weak D call: TRBD1 (5 bases). Germline V lookup: CDR1 SEHNR, CDR2 FQNEAQ (reference sequence). The CDR3 runs to 14 residues. Trimming took 5 bases from V and 15 from J, leaving 23 bases between them. Here the CDR3 reads CASSPHQEQASRFF. The CDR3 coding sequence is TGTGCCAGCAGCCCCCACCAAGAACAGGCCTCGAGGTTCTTC.

This clonotype was seen at least ten times. The chain joins TRBV20-1 to TRBJ2-7; D call uncertain. This CDR3 contains 13 residues. The V end was cut by 5 bases, the J end by 4 bases, with 15 bases between. Germline CDR1 DFQATT, CDR2 SNEGSKA (reference sequence). As DNA, the CDR3 is TGCAGTGCTTCCCCCCCGGGCTCGTACGAGCAGTACTTC. As protein: CSASPPGSYEQYF.

This clonotype was seen only a few times. V usage is TRBV20-1 and J usage is TRBJ2-7; tentative D call: TRBD2 (5 bases). From germline, CDR1 is DFQATT and CDR2 SNEGSKA (reference sequence). The germline V and J ends were trimmed by 4 bases and 3 bases, with 10 bases remaining between them. This CDR3 region has 12 residues. For the CDR3, the DNA is TGCAGTGCTACGGGGAGAGGCTACGAGCAGTACTTC. It is translated as CSATGRGYEQYF.

This clonotype was observed many times. The chain has TRBV6-2 or TRBV6-3 and TRBJ2-5; 10 bases are shared with TRBD2. This CDR3 is 15 amino acids long. V was clipped by 7 bases and J by 5 bases; unmatched bases: 10. Per germline, CDR1 MNHEY and CDR2 SVGEGT. CDR3 DNA: TGTGCCAGCAACCACCGTAGCGGGGGGCGTGAGACCCAGTACTTC. Its protein is CASNHRSGGRETQYF.

This clonotype was detected ten times or more. The chain has TRBV20-1 and TRBJ2-5, with 12 bases identical to TRBD1. The CDR3 is 13 residues long. The V gene's germline CDR1 is DFQATT and CDR2 SNEGSKA (reference sequence). This chain's CDR3 is CSLGTGGLETQYF. The CDR3 nucleotides read TGCAGCTTAGGGACAGGGGGCTTAGAGACCCAGTACTTC.

This clonotype has ten or more counts. The J gene is TRBJ2-7, the V gene TRBV20-1; no reliable D call. Trimming stripped 3 bases from V and 0 bases from J, with 6 bases between. Per germline, CDR1 DFQATT and CDR2 SNEGSKA (reference sequence). The CDR3 totals 12 residues. The CDR3 DNA sequence: TGCAGTGCTAGCGAGAGCTCCTACGAGCAGTACTTC. Protein sequence: CSASESSYEQYF.

V is TRBV15 and J is TRBJ1-5; possible D gene TRBD1, 5 bases. The CDR3 contains 14 residues. Trimming took 0 bases from V and 6 from J, leaving 9 bases between them. CDR1 LNHNV and CDR2 YYDKDF come from the germline V gene (reference sequence). CDR3 protein: CATSRDRGGQPQHF. CDR3 sequence (DNA): TGTGCCACCAGCAGAGATCGGGGGGGTCAGCCCCAGCATTTT.

Many counts were recorded for this clonotype. V gene TRBV25-1 combines with J gene TRBJ1-1, with D maybe TRBD1 (6 bases). The CDR3 sequence is 15 residues long. Trimming took 7 bases from V and 4 from J, leaving 19 bases between them. Germline V lookup: CDR1 MGHDK, CDR2 SYGVNS. This CDR3 reads CASTPIGGPLTEAFF. The CDR3 coding sequence is TGTGCCAGCACACCAATAGGGGGTCCCCTCACTGAAGCTTTCTTT. Variable domain in full (rest from reference TRBV25-1 and TRBJ1-1): EADIYQTPRYLVIGTGKKITLECSQTMGHDKMYWYQQDPGMELHLIHYSYGVNSTEKGDLSSESTVSRIRTEHFPLTLESARPSHTSQYLCASTPIGGPLTEAFFGQGTRLTVV.

This clonotype was seen many times. The chain joins TRBV29-1 to TRBJ1-2; 7 positions agree with TRBD1. The CDR3 has 12 amino acids. Unmatched junction bases numbered 9, after V lost 4 bases and J lost 10 bases. CDR1 is SQVTM, CDR2 ANQGSEA, per germline. CDR3 residues: CSVGRGLEDYTF. The DNA of the CDR3 is TGCAGCGTTGGAAGGGGGCTTGAAGACTACACCTTC.

This clonotype turned up a few times. The chain employs TRBV28 and TRBJ1-2; perhaps TRBD1 as D (6 bases). V lost 4 bases and J lost 5, with 20 bases in between. CDR1 MDHEN and CDR2 SYDVKM come from the germline V gene. The CDR3 loop spans 16 amino acids. CDR3 region: CASSSALGGAGYGYTF. The CDR3 DNA follows: TGTGCCAGCAGTTCGGCCCTGGGGGGGGCGGGATATGGCTACACCTTC.

This clonotype showed up just a few times. The rearrangement uses TRBV10-3 and TRBJ1-4; a possible D gene is TRBD1 (6 bases). The ends were cut back, 10 bases at V and 5 bases at J, with 14 bases in the middle. From germline, CDR1 is ENHRY and CDR2 SYGVKD. The CDR3 runs to 13 residues. The CDR3 DNA sequence: TGTGCCAGCGTATGGGGGGCGAATGAAAAACTGTTTTTT. Translated, it gives CASVWGANEKLFF.

This clonotype was detected many times. The rearrangement joins TRBV11-2 to TRBJ2-5; 11 bases agree with TRBD2. From germline, CDR1 is SGHAT and CDR2 FQNNGV. V lost 5 bases to trimming and J lost 4 bases; unmatched junction nucleotides: 0. The CDR3 sequence is 13 residues long. The CDR3 reads CASSGLAGETQYF. The CDR3 region has the DNA TGTGCCAGCAGCGGACTAGCGGGAGAGACCCAGTACTTC.

This clonotype was picked up many times. The DNA for the CDR3 is TGTGCCAGCAGTTACGGGCGGGAGGGCTACAATGAGCAGTTCTTC. This encodes CASSYGREGYNEQFF. The chain combines TRBV6-5 with TRBJ2-1; TRBD2 agrees at 9 bases. Trimming at V came to 2 bases and at J to 3 bases, leaving 2 bases not matched to a gene. Germline lookup yields CDR1 MNHEY and CDR2 SVGAGI. This CDR3 is built from 15 residues.